The 19 T cell receptor beta chains below come from one sample, sequenced in a study of shared clonotypes between healthy human individuals. TCRdb keeps only in-frame clones here, not all; method: immunoSEQ multiplex PCR. Of roughly 2.2 million clones in the sample, about 90% were seen once. The sequencing input was naive CD4+ T cells from PBMCs. The subset was: CD45RA+ positively selected. The source of these receptors is a man aged 18 to 35 in good health. Some clones in this sample may be carry-over from other donors' samples.

The rearrangement links TRBV28 to TRBJ2-3; weak D call: TRBD1 (6 bases). The CDR3 covers 16 residues. The V gene's germline CDR1 is MDHEN and CDR2 SYDVKM. V dropped 6 bases and J dropped 1 base, with 17 bases sitting between them. The CDR3 reads CASSLTGTLGTDTQYF. The DNA for the CDR3 is TGTGCCAGCAGCCTCACCGGGACACTGGGCACAGATACGCAGTATTTT.

This chain connects TRBV5-1 to TRBJ2-7; D is perhaps TRBD1 (6 bases). This CDR3 is built from 15 residues. V lost 4 bases and J 2 bases, leaving 16 bases between the germline ends. The germline V gene has CDR1 SGHRS and CDR2 YFSETQ. As DNA, the CDR3 is TGCGCCAGCAGCCCGAAGCTGACAGGCGCCTACGAGCAGTACTTC. It yields the protein CASSPKLTGAYEQYF.

On this clone: Additional DNA sequences in this sample encode the identical CDR3. This chain links TRBV11-3 with TRBJ2-7; unclear D gene. Germline CDR1 is SGHNT and CDR2 is YENEEA. This CDR3 is built from 13 residues. V gave up 1 base and J gave up 1 base, with 5 bases separating them. The chain's CDR3 is CASSLGVSYEQYF. For the CDR3, the DNA is TGTGCCAGCAGCTTAGGGGTGTCCTACGAGCAGTACTTC.

The V and J genes are TRBV7-3 and TRBJ2-1; 7 bases fit TRBD1. Per the germline V gene, CDR1 is SGHTA and CDR2 is FQGTGA. J was trimmed by 4 bases and V by 5 bases; bases with no gene match: 8. The CDR3 totals 15 residues. In DNA form, the CDR3 reads TGTGCCAGCAGCGCCACGAGGGACAGTTACAATGAGCAGTTCTTC. Protein sequence: CASSATRDSYNEQFF. The full variable domain, completed using reference TRBV7-3 and TRBJ2-1, is GAGVSQTPSNKVTEKGKYVELRCDPISGHTALYWYRQSLGQGPEFLIYFQGTGAADDSGLPNDRFFAVRPEGSVSTLKIQRTERGDSAVYLCASSATRDSYNEQFFGPGTRLTVL.

This CDR3 is CASSLVYGGDPSGEQFF. The CDR3 DNA sequence: TGTGCCAGCAGCTTAGTATACGGGGGAGACCCCTCGGGTGAGCAGTTCTTC. V usage is TRBV7-2 and J usage is TRBJ2-1; D possibly corresponds to TRBD2 (6 bases). The V gene lost 1 base and the J gene lost 9 bases, with 22 bases spanning the gap. CDR1 and CDR2 from the germline V gene are SGHTA and FQGNSA. The CDR3 runs to 17 residues.

V gene TRBV5-1 combines with J gene TRBJ1-2; D uncertain. The CDR3 covers 13 residues. The V and J ends lost 1 base and 6 bases respectively, with 10 bases between them. Germline lookup yields CDR1 SGHRS and CDR2 YFSETQ. The CDR3 DNA is TGCGCCAGCAGCTTGTGGGCTTTTGATGGCTACACCTTC. Amino acid sequence: CASSLWAFDGYTF. Full variable domain (remainder filled in from reference TRBV5-1 and TRBJ1-2): KAGVTQTPRYLIKTRGQQVTLSCSPISGHRSVSWYQQTPGQGLQFLFEYFSETQRNKGNFPGRFSGRQFSNSRSEMNVSTLELGDSALYLCASSLWAFDGYTFGSGTRLTVV.

The gene calls are TRBV28 and TRBJ2-7, with D maybe TRBD1 (7 bases). V lost 5 bases and J lost 1, with 18 bases in between. Germline V gene lookup returns CDR1 MDHEN and CDR2 SYDVKM. This CDR3 is built from 16 residues. The DNA of the CDR3 is TGTGCCAGCAGTCTCCCCCGGAGGGGGCTTTCCTACGAGCAGTACTTC. Its translation is CASSLPRRGLSYEQYF. Together with reference TRBV28 and TRBJ2-7, the CDR3 gives the full variable domain: DVKVTQSSRYLVKRTGEKVFLECVQDMDHENMFWYRQDPGLGLRLIYFSYDVKMKEKGDIPEGYSVSREKKERFSLILESASTNQTSMYLCASSLPRRGLSYEQYFGPGTRLTVT.

This clone was counted between two and nine times. This specimen includes other DNA sequences encoding the same CDR3. V usage is TRBV28 and J usage is TRBJ1-2; unclear D gene. Germline CDR1 MDHEN, CDR2 SYDVKM. The germline V and J ends were trimmed by 8 bases and 8 bases, with 12 bases remaining between them. The CDR3 length is 11 residues. In DNA form, the CDR3 reads TGTGCCAGCGGCCGGGCGAGAGGCTACACCTTC. Residues: CASGRARGYTF.

This chain connects TRBV9 to TRBJ1-2, with D tentatively TRBD1 (6 bases). The CDR3 has 15 residues. Germline CDR1 reads SGDLS; CDR2 reads YYNGEE. V was cut by 0 bases and J by 4 bases, with 13 bases left in between. The DNA for the CDR3 is TGTGCCAGCAGCGTAGAATCAGGGGCGGGCTATGGCTACACCTTC. Translation: CASSVESGAGYGYTF.

The chain uses TRBV28 and TRBJ1-5; possible D gene TRBD1, 6 bases. The V end was cut by 5 bases, the J end by 5 bases, with 16 bases between. CDR1 and CDR2 (germline): MDHEN, SYDVKM. The CDR3 runs 15 residues. Here the CDR3 DNA reads TGTGCCAGCAGTCAGCTCCCCGGACAGTATCAGCCCCAGCATTTT. Protein sequence: CASSQLPGQYQPQHF.

The rearrangement joins TRBV6-6 to TRBJ1-2, with 7 bases identical to TRBD1. Looked up from germline, CDR1 is MNHNY and CDR2 is SVGAGI (reference sequence). J gave up 6 bases and V 5 bases, and 12 bases lay outside the gene matches. The CDR3 has 15 amino acids. The CDR3 nucleotides are TGTGCCAGCAGTACAGGGGTTCTGGGTATGGATGGCTACACCTTC. This translates into CASSTGVLGMDGYTF.

This chain connects TRBV7-2 to TRBJ1-2; 8 bases fit TRBD1. V gave up 5 bases and J gave up 4 bases; unmatched junction bases: 6. The germline V gene encodes CDR1 SGHTA and CDR2 FQGNSA. The length of the CDR3 is 14 residues. CDR3 in amino acids: CASSPQGVSYGYTF. The CDR3 DNA reads as TGTGCCAGCAGCCCACAGGGGGTGAGCTATGGCTACACCTTC.

The count of this clone is one. The V and J genes are TRBV5-1 and TRBJ1-1; D is uncertain. Germline values: CDR1 SGHRS, CDR2 YFSETQ. The CDR3 is 15 residues long. Trimming took off 0 bases at V and 9 bases at J, with 18 bases between the two ends. The CDR3 loop is CASSLDSLLLAQAFF. CDR3 bases: TGCGCCAGCAGCTTGGACAGTTTATTATTAGCCCAAGCTTTCTTT. The full variable domain, in which reference TRBV5-1 and TRBJ1-1 provide the parts outside the CDR3, is KAGVTQTPRYLIKTRGQQVTLSCSPISGHRSVSWYQQTPGQGLQFLFEYFSETQRNKGNFPGRFSGRQFSNSRSEMNVSTLELGDSALYLCASSLDSLLLAQAFFGQGTRLTVV.

As to this clone: At one end, the junction sequence differs from germline, possibly due to a read error. The rearrangement uses TRBV6-1 and TRBJ2-1; 7 bases line up with TRBD1. CDR1 and CDR2 (germline): MNHNS, SASEGT. CDR3 length: 13 residues. CDR3 region: CASSPIKQGFGIF. The CDR3 DNA reads as TGTGCCAGCAGTCCAATAAAACAGGGGTTTGGGATCTTC.

Note on this clone: At the DNA level, this CDR3 is encoded by other sequences in the same sample as well. This sequence joins TRBV7-2 and TRBJ2-1; no clear D. The length of the CDR3 is 13 residues. The V and J ends lost 5 bases and 3 bases respectively, with 8 bases between them. Germline V gene sequence: CDR1 SGHTA, CDR2 FQGNSA. In nucleotides, the CDR3 is TGTGCCAGCAGCCCGAGCAGCTACAATGAGCAGTTCTTC. Residues: CASSPSSYNEQFF.

J is TRBJ2-1 and V is TRBV7-8; 8 bases map to TRBD2. V shed 5 bases and J 5 bases; nucleotides not matched to a gene: 5. The CDR3 loop spans 14 amino acids. Germline CDR1 and CDR2: SGHVS and FQNEAQ. The DNA of the CDR3 is TGTGCCAGCAGCCGTAGCGGGAAGAACAATGAGCAGTTCTTC. It codes for CASSRSGKNNEQFF.

This clone is a singleton in its sample. The DNA of the CDR3 is TGTGCCAGCAGCTCTGACAGGGCGGGGGAGCTGTTTTTT. Amino acid sequence: CASSSDRAGELFF. The gene calls are TRBV9 and TRBJ2-2, with TRBD1 matching 7 bases. V trimming: 4 bases; J trimming: 8 bases; junction bases outside the gene matches: 5. The CDR3 spans 13 residues. The germline CDR1 and CDR2 sequences are SGDLS and YYNGEE.

In nucleotides, the CDR3 is TGTGCCAGTAGGGGGGCAGATTATAGCAATCAGCCCCAGCATTTT. As protein: CASRGADYSNQPQHF. The V gene is TRBV19, the J gene TRBJ1-5; perhaps TRBD1 as D (6 bases). Germline CDR1 and CDR2: LNHDA and SQIVND (reference sequence). The V gene lost 6 bases and the J gene lost 0 bases, with 12 bases spanning the gap. The length of the CDR3 is 15 residues.

V usage is TRBV6-6 and J usage is TRBJ1-1; D is undetermined. The V gene's germline CDR1 is MNHNY and CDR2 SVGAGI (reference sequence). CDR3 length: 15 residues. V was cut by 0 bases and J by 3 bases, with 11 bases left in between. CDR3 nucleotides: TGTGCCAGCAGTTACTCGACGGGGAGGGACACTGAAGCTTTCTTT. This translates into CASSYSTGRDTEAFF.